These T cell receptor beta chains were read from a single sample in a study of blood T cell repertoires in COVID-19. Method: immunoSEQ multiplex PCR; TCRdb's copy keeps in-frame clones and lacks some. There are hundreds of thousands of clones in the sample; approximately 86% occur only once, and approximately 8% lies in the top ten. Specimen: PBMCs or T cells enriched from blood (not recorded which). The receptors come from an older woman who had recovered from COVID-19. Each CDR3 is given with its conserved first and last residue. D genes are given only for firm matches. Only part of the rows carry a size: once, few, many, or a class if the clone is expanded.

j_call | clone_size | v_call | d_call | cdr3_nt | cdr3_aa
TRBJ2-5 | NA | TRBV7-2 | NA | TGTGCCAGCAGCTACGATAGACAGGCACAAGAGACCCAGTACTTC | CASSYDRQAQETQYF
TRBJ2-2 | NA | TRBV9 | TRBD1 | TGTGCCAGCAGCGTCCGATTCGGGACAGGGAGCGACACCGGGGAGCTGTTTTTT | CASSVRFGTGSDTGELFF
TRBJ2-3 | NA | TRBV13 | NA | TGTGCCAGCAGCCCACCCCGGGGGGATACGCAGTATTTT | CASSPPRGDTQYF
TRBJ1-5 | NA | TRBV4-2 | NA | TGTGCCAGCAGCCAAGAGGGGGGGGTGGGTTTTCAGCCCCAGCATTTT | CASSQEGGVGFQPQHF
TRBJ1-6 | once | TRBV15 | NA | TGTGCCACCAGTCTTGACAGCTATAATTCACCCCTCCACTTT | CATSLDSYNSPLHF
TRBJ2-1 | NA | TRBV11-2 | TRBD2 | TGTGCCAGCAGCTTTGAATTAGCGGGGGGGCCCTACAATGAGCAGTTCTTC | CASSFELAGGPYNEQFF
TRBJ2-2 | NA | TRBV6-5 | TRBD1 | TGTGCCAGCATGGTTGGCAGGGGGAGCACCGGGGAGCTGTTTTTT | CASMVGRGSTGELFF
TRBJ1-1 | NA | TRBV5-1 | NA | TGCGCCAGCAGCTTGGGGCAGGGGTGGGAAGCTTTCTTT | CASSLGQGWEAFF
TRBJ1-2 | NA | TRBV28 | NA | TGTGCCAGCACCCTCCCGGGCGGGGGGCGAGGCTATGGCTACACCTTC | CASTLPGGGRGYGYTF
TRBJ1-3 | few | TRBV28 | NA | TGTGCCAGCAGCCCTCTGGGGCCTGGAAACACCATATATTTT | CASSPLGPGNTIYF
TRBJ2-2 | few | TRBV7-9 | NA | TGTGCCAGCAGCTTAGGACAGAACACCGGGGAGCTGTTTTTT | CASSLGQNTGELFF
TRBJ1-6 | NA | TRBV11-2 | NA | TGTGCCAGCAGCCCAGGGTATAATTCACCCCTCCACTTT | CASSPGYNSPLHF
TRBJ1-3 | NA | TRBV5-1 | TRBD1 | TGCGCCAGCAGCCAGGGACAGCCCTCTGGAAACACCATATATTTT | CASSQGQPSGNTIYF
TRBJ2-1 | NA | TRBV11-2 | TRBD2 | TGTGCCAGCAGCTTAGGCCTAGCGGGGGGTCGCTCCTACAATGAGCAGTTCTTC | CASSLGLAGGRSYNEQFF
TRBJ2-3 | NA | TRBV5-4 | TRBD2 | TGTGCCAGCAGCATTCTTAGCGGGGGAGGTGCAGATACGCAGTATTTT | CASSILSGGGADTQYF
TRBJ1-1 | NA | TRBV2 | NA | TGTGCCAGCTCGAACTCTATGAACACTGAAGCTTTCTTT | CASSNSMNTEAFF
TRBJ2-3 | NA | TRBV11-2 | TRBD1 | TGTGCCAGCAGCAAGGTTGGACAGGGGACAGATACGCAGTATTTT | CASSKVGQGTDTQYF
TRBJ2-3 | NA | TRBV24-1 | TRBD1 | TGTGCCACCAGTGTACAGGGGATAGATACGCAGTATTTT | CATSVQGIDTQYF
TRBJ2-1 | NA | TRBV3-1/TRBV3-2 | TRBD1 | TGTGCCAGCAACCTCCAGGAAGGACAGGGGAGGAAGCACAATGAGCAGTTCTTC | CASNLQEGQGRKHNEQFF
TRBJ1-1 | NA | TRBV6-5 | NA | TGTGCCAGCAAGAAACCGACGGGAATAAACACTGAAGCTTTCTTT | CASKKPTGINTEAFF
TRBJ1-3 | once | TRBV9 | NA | TGTGCCAGCAGCCCGGAGGACAGTTCTGGAAACACCATATATTTT | CASSPEDSSGNTIYF
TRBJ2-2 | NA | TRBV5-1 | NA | TGCGCCAGCAGCTTACAGGGCAACACCGGGGAGCTGTTTTTT | CASSLQGNTGELFF
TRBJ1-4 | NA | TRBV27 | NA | TGTGCCAGCAGCGTCGCGGGATACTATGAAAAACTGTTTTTT | CASSVAGYYEKLFF
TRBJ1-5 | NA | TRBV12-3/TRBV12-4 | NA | TGTGCCAGCAGTTTGTATAGCAATCAGCCCCAGCATTTT | CASSLYSNQPQHF
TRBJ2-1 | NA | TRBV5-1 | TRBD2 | TGCGCCAGCAGCTTGCTTAGCGGGGGGGCGGATGAGCAGTTCTTC | CASSLLSGGADEQFF
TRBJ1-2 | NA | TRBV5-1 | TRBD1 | TGCGCCAGCAGCCGTAGTACAGGGGACTATGGCTACACCTTC | CASSRSTGDYGYTF
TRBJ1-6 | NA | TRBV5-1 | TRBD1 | TGCGCCAGCAGCTTGGGACAGGGCGATTCACCCCTCCACTTT | CASSLGQGDSPLHF
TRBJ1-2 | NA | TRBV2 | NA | TGTGCCAGCAGTGGACAGAGCATTACTAACTATGGCTACACCTTC | CASSGQSITNYGYTF
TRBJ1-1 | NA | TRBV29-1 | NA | TGCAGCGTTTCCCTCACAGGGACCACTGAAGCTTTCTTT | CSVSLTGTTEAFF
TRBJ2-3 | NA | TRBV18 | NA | TGTGCCAGCTCACCATCTTTTGCCAGACAGAGCACAGATACGCAGTATTTT | CASSPSFARQSTDTQYF
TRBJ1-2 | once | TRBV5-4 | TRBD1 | TGTGCCAGCAGCTCCAGTTCAAACCCCGGGACAGGGCAGTTTGGCTATGGCTACACCTTC | CASSSSSNPGTGQFGYGYTF
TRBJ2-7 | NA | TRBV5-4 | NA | TGTGCCAGCAGCTCCGGAGGGGAGTCCTACGAGCAGTACTTC | CASSSGGESYEQYF
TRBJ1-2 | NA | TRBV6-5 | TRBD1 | TGTGCCAGCAGCAGACAGGGTGATGGCTACACCTTC | CASSRQGDGYTF
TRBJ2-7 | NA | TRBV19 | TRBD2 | TGTGCCAGTAGCCGGACTAGCAGGTACGAGCAGTACTTC | CASSRTSRYEQYF
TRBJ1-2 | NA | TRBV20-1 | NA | TGCAGTGCCTCAGGGGTGGATGGCTACACCTTC | CSASGVDGYTF
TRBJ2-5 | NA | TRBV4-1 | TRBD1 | TGCGCCAGCAGCCAAGGAGGACGGACAGGCCAAGAGACCCAGTACTTC | CASSQGGRTGQETQYF
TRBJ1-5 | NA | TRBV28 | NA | TGTGCCAGCAGTTTACCAGGTTATAGCAATCAGCCCCAGCATTTT | CASSLPGYSNQPQHF
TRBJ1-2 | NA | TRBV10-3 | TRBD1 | TGTGCCATTCCTACAGGGGTTTTTGGCTACACCTTC | CAIPTGVFGYTF
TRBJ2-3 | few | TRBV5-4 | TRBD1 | TGTGCCAGCAGCTTTCCGGGACAGGGGGATCCAGATACGCAGTATTTT | CASSFPGQGDPDTQYF
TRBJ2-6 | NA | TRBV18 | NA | TGTGCCAGCTCACCAGAGACAGGACTCTCTGGGGCCAACGTCCTGACTTTC | CASSPETGLSGANVLTF
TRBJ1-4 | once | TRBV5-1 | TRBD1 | TGCGCCAGCAGCTCGCAATTGGGGGGACAGACTAATGAAAAACTGTTTTTT | CASSSQLGGQTNEKLFF
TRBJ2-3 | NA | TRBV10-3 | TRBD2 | TGTGCCATCAGTGAGGGTCGCGGGGGGAGCACAGATACGCAGTATTTT | CAISEGRGGSTDTQYF
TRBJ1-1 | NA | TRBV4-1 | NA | TGCGCCAGCAGCCAAGAAGGACTCGCGAACACTGAAGCTTTCTTT | CASSQEGLANTEAFF
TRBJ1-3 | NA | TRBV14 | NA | TGTGCCAGCAGGGCTTCCGGGAGCTCTGGAAACACCATATATTTT | CASRASGSSGNTIYF
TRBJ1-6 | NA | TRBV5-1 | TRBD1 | TGCGCCAGCAGCTTTCGGGGACAGGGTTCCTATAATTCACCCCTCCACTTT | CASSFRGQGSYNSPLHF
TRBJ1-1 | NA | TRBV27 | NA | TGTGCCAGCAGCCCCCCTGGGGCGGCCCTGATGAACACTGAAGCTTTCTTT | CASSPPGAALMNTEAFF
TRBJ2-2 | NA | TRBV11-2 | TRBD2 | TGTGCCAGCAGCTTAGTCCCTAGCGGGGGGCCCTACACCGGGGAGCTGTTTTTT | CASSLVPSGGPYTGELFF
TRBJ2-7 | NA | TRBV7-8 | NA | TGTGCCAGCAGCTTAGGGCAGGGGGGCTACGAGCAGTACTTC | CASSLGQGGYEQYF
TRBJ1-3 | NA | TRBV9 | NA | TGTGCCAGCAGCGTAGCACAGGGCTACTCTGGAAACACCATATATTTT | CASSVAQGYSGNTIYF